Listed here are 25 T cell receptor beta chains from one sample, sequenced in a study of cytomegalovirus exposure and HLA in healthy donors. This PCR relied on a set of 60 Vbeta primers and 13 Jbeta primers. Assay used: immunoSEQ multiplex PCR; TCRdb lists only in-frame clones, some missing. The table lists about 200,000 clones, under 70% of them singletons. Sequencing used PBMCs. Receptors were obtained from a man in his forties or fifties in good health and CMV-seropositive.

This chain uses TRBV6-1 with TRBJ1-2, with no clear D. V was trimmed by 4 bases and J by 4 bases, leaving 10 bases between them. Germline-derived CDR1 and CDR2 are MNHNS and SASEGT. CDR3 length: 13 amino acids. Here the CDR3 DNA reads TGTGCCAGCAGTGTGACAATCCGCTATGGCTACACCTTC. Translated: CASSVTIRYGYTF.

This chain connects TRBV19 to TRBJ2-3, with 10 bases lining up with TRBD1. V was pared by 5 bases and J by 5 bases, with 7 bases of the junction left unmatched. The germline V gene has CDR1 LNHDA and CDR2 SQIVND (reference sequence). This CDR3 has 15 residues. The DNA for the CDR3 is TGTGCCAGTAGTGTTGGGACAGGGGTAGGAGATACGCAGTATTTT. It yields the protein CASSVGTGVGDTQYF.

The V call is TRBV4-1, the J call TRBJ1-1; 7 bases align to TRBD1. The CDR3 runs 19 residues. Trimming took 4 bases from V and 4 from J; bases not matched to a gene: 21. Germline CDR1 is MGHRA and CDR2 is YSYEKL. DNA of the CDR3: TGCGCCAGCAGCCCGCTATACACGACAGGGATAGTTGTGGGCACTGAAGCTTTCTTT. This sequence encodes CASSPLYTTGIVVGTEAFF.

The rearrangement links TRBV5-4 to TRBJ2-5, with 8 bases identical to TRBD2. V lost 3 bases to trimming and J lost 1 base; unmatched junction nucleotides: 5. CDR3 length: 15 residues. The germline gives CDR1 SGHNT, CDR2 YYREEE (reference sequence). DNA for the CDR3: TGTGCCAGCAGCTCGGGGGGGGCTAGCCAAGAGACCCAGTACTTC. Translated: CASSSGGASQETQYF.

This chain connects TRBV7-8 to TRBJ2-3; D not certain. The V end was cut by 1 base, the J end by 2 bases, with 4 bases between. The germline CDR1 and CDR2 sequences are SGHVS and FQNEAQ. The CDR3 length is 13 residues. CDR3 protein: CASSLVYTDTQYF. CDR3 nucleotides: TGTGCCAGCAGCTTAGTCTACACAGATACGCAGTATTTT.

This chain connects TRBV25-1 to TRBJ2-1; 9 bases line up with TRBD2. Germline loops: CDR1 MGHDK, CDR2 SYGVNS. The CDR3 runs to 14 residues. After removal of 3 bases from V and 7 bases from J, the junction contained 4 bases not matched to a gene. CDR3 protein: CASSEGGGANEQFF. In DNA form, the CDR3 reads TGTGCCAGCAGTGAGGGCGGGGGGGCGAATGAGCAGTTCTTC. Complete variable domain (other parts from reference TRBV25-1 and TRBJ2-1): EADIYQTPRYLVIGTGKKITLECSQTMGHDKMYWYQQDPGMELHLIHYSYGVNSTEKGDLSSESTVSRIRTEHFPLTLESARPSHTSQYLCASSEGGGANEQFFGPGTRLTVL.

The genes are TRBV5-1 and TRBJ2-3; possibly TRBD1 for D (6 bases). Germline V gene sequence: CDR1 SGHRS, CDR2 YFSETQ. The CDR3 length is 16 residues. V was trimmed by 4 bases and J by 1 base, leaving 16 bases between them. CDR3 amino acids: CASSLQGRSGTDTQYF. The DNA for the CDR3 is TGCGCCAGCAGCCTACAGGGTCGGAGTGGCACAGATACGCAGTATTTT. The variable domain in full, completed from reference TRBV5-1 and TRBJ2-3, reads KAGVTQTPRYLIKTRGQQVTLSCSPISGHRSVSWYQQTPGQGLQFLFEYFSETQRNKGNFPGRFSGRQFSNSRSEMNVSTLELGDSALYLCASSLQGRSGTDTQYFGPGTRLTVL.

The chain combines TRBV2 with TRBJ2-7, with 13 bases matching TRBD2. From germline, CDR1 is SNHLY and CDR2 FYNNEI. CDR3 length: 16 residues. The V segment lost 3 bases and the J segment 5 bases; nucleotides outside the gene matches: 7. CDR3 coding DNA: TGTGCCAGCAGTGATCCGGGACTAGCGGGGATCGACGAGCAGTACTTC. As protein: CASSDPGLAGIDEQYF. Looking up the rest from reference TRBV2 and TRBJ2-7 gives the full variable domain: EPEVTQTPSHQVTQMGQEVILRCVPISNHLYFYWYRQILGQKVEFLVSFYNNEISEKSEIFDDQFSVERPDGSNFTLKIRSTKLEDSAMYFCASSDPGLAGIDEQYFGPGTRLTVT.

The rearrangement links TRBV11-2 to TRBJ1-1; D uncertain. From germline, CDR1 is SGHAT and CDR2 FQNNGV. This CDR3 comprises 12 residues. V lost 4 bases and J 8 bases, leaving 11 bases between the germline ends. The CDR3 nucleotides read TGTGCCAGCAGCTGGAGCGGGGTGGAAGCTTTCTTT. It codes for CASSWSGVEAFF.

In its sample, this clone was seen a few times. V gene TRBV7-6 combines with J gene TRBJ2-7; 8 bases are shared with TRBD1. This CDR3 has 13 residues. The J segment lost 7 bases and the V segment lost 5 bases, leaving 7 bases of the junction unmatched. Per the germline V gene, CDR1 is SGHVS and CDR2 is FNYEAQ. CDR3 nucleotide sequence: TGTGCCAGCAGCACTGGACAGGGTAGAGAGCAGTACTTC. It specifies CASSTGQGREQYF.

The chain couples TRBV19 to TRBJ2-2, with a possible D match to TRBD2 (6 bases). The CDR3 sequence is 15 residues long. V gave up 6 bases and J gave up 0 bases, with 11 bases separating them. Germline V gene sequence: CDR1 LNHDA, CDR2 SQIVND (reference sequence). The CDR3 protein is CASRWAGSNTGELFF. CDR3 DNA sequence: TGTGCCAGTAGGTGGGCGGGGTCGAACACCGGGGAGCTGTTTTTT.

The V and J genes are TRBV7-9 and TRBJ2-4; 10 bases fit TRBD2. V dropped 4 bases and J dropped 0; count of bases not matched to a gene: 12. Germline loops: CDR1 SEHNR, CDR2 FQNEAQ (reference sequence). The CDR3 has 19 amino acids. The CDR3 coding sequence is TGTGCCAGCAGCTCGTACGAGCGGGGGGGGTTACTAGCCAAAAACATTCAGTACTTC. This gives the protein CASSSYERGGLLAKNIQYF.

This clone appeared a few times. The chain uses TRBV19 and TRBJ2-7, with unresolved D. Germline-derived CDR1 and CDR2 are LNHDA and SQIVND (reference sequence). V shed 6 bases and J shed 7 bases, with 13 bases lying between them. The CDR3 spans 12 residues. The CDR3 spells CASSLRGEEQYF. CDR3 nucleotide sequence: TGTGCCAGTAGCCTTAGAGGAGAGGAGCAGTACTTC.

The chain joins TRBV29-1 to TRBJ2-3, with TRBD2 as a possible D gene (7 bases). Per the germline V gene, CDR1 is SQVTM and CDR2 is ANQGSEA. The length of the CDR3 is 13 residues. The germline V and J ends were trimmed by 7 bases and 3 bases, with 14 bases remaining between them. The CDR3 protein is CSARGGGTDTQYF. The CDR3 bases are TGCAGCGCCCGAGGGGGGGGTACAGATACGCAGTATTTT.

Only one count was recorded for this clone. The chain has TRBV6-5 and TRBJ2-7, with a tentative D call TRBD2 (5 bases). The germline CDR1 and CDR2 sequences are MNHEY and SVGAGI. Trimming cost V 6 bases and J 5 bases, with 11 bases left between them. The CDR3 is 12 amino acids. The CDR3 spells CASSSTGNEQYF. Written as DNA, the CDR3 is TGTGCCAGCAGCTCCACGGGGAACGAGCAGTACTTC.

This sequence joins TRBV5-6 and TRBJ1-2; 7 nucleotides line up with TRBD1. This CDR3 region has 13 residues. V dropped 3 bases and J dropped 4; count of bases not matched to a gene: 3. Per the germline V gene, CDR1 is SGHDT and CDR2 is YYEEEE. CDR3 amino acids: CASSSGTAYGYTF. DNA for the CDR3: TGTGCCAGCAGCTCCGGGACAGCCTATGGCTACACCTTC.

The chain combines TRBV14 with TRBJ1-2, with D perhaps matching TRBD1 (5 bases). The CDR3 extends over 17 amino acids. Germline values: CDR1 SGHDN, CDR2 FVKESK. The V end lost 0 bases, the J end lost 0 bases, and 14 bases lay between the germline ends. The chain's CDR3 is CASSQDPRPRANYGYTF. In DNA, the CDR3 is TGTGCCAGCAGCCAAGATCCACGGCCCAGGGCTAACTATGGCTACACCTTC.

The chain recombines TRBV28 with TRBJ1-5; no clear D gene. Trimming shortened V by 3 bases and J by 0 bases, and 15 bases separated the two germline ends. Germline lookup yields CDR1 MDHEN and CDR2 SYDVKM. The CDR3 consists of 17 residues. CDR3 region: CASSFPSVEVSNQPQHF. The CDR3 nucleotides are TGTGCCAGCAGTTTCCCCTCGGTCGAGGTTAGCAATCAGCCCCAGCATTTT. The whole variable domain, remainder taken from reference TRBV28 and TRBJ1-5, is DVKVTQSSRYLVKRTGEKVFLECVQDMDHENMFWYRQDPGLGLRLIYFSYDVKMKEKGDIPEGYSVSREKKERFSLILESASTNQTSMYLCASSFPSVEVSNQPQHFGDGTRLSIL.

The chain combines TRBV18 with TRBJ1-6, with 8 nucleotides matching TRBD1. CDR3 length equals 15 residues. The V and J ends lost 3 bases and 5 bases, in that order; junction bases with no gene match: 3. Looked up from germline, CDR1 is KGHSH and CDR2 is LQKENI. CDR3 sequence (DNA): TGTGCCAGCTCACCCCGGACAGGGAATAATTCACCCCTCCACTTT. It specifies CASSPRTGNNSPLHF.

This chain uses TRBV5-1 with TRBJ2-1, with 9 bases identical to TRBD1. Germline assignment: CDR1 SGHRS and CDR2 YFSETQ. The CDR3 contains 14 residues. V dropped 5 bases and J dropped 5; count of bases not matched to a gene: 5. CDR3 sequence (DNA): TGCGCCAGCAGGTGGACAGGGGAGAACAATGAGCAGTTCTTC. This codes for CASRWTGENNEQFF.

This rearrangement joins TRBV9 to TRBJ1-2; D might be TRBD1 (6 bases). Germline assignment: CDR1 SGDLS and CDR2 YYNGEE. The germline V and J ends were trimmed by 4 bases and 6 bases, with 13 bases remaining between them. This CDR3 comprises 13 residues. CDR3 in DNA: TGTGCCAGCAGCCCAGGGGCAGGGCATGGCTACACCTTC. This translates into CASSPGAGHGYTF.

The V and J genes are TRBV19 and TRBJ1-5; D might be TRBD1 (5 bases). The germline V gene encodes CDR1 LNHDA and CDR2 SQIVND (reference sequence). The CDR3 is made up of 15 amino acids. The V end was cut by 6 bases, the J end by 0 bases, with 12 bases between. The CDR3 here is CASSEGVLSNQPQHF. The CDR3 nucleotides are TGTGCCAGTAGCGAAGGGGTCCTTAGCAATCAGCCCCAGCATTTT.

The chain recombines TRBV28 with TRBJ2-7; tentative D call: TRBD1 (6 bases). CDR1 is MDHEN, CDR2 SYDVKM, per germline. This CDR3 is built from 14 residues. V was trimmed by 6 bases and J by 2 bases, leaving 14 bases between them. The CDR3 DNA sequence: TGTGCCAGCAGCCTTAGGGGGATACCCTACGAGCAGTACTTC. This sequence encodes CASSLRGIPYEQYF.

The sample holds one count of this clone. The CDR3 reads CASQKRAEYGYTF. The CDR3 DNA reads as TGTGCCAGCCAAAAGAGGGCGGAATATGGCTACACCTTC. J is TRBJ1-2 and V is TRBV19; D gene uncertain. V gave up 9 bases and J gave up 5 bases, with 16 bases separating them. The CDR3 extends over 13 amino acids. The V gene's germline CDR1 is LNHDA and CDR2 SQIVND (reference sequence).

The chain links TRBV29-1 to TRBJ1-3; tentative D call: TRBD1 (6 bases). This CDR3 contains 15 residues. Trimming removed 0 bases from V and 2 bases from J, with 11 bases in between. Germline CDR1 reads SQVTM; CDR2 reads ANQGSEA. CDR3 sequence (DNA): TGCAGCGTTGAAGAGCTCGCAGGGGCTGGAAACACCATATATTTT. The encoded protein is CSVEELAGAGNTIYF.